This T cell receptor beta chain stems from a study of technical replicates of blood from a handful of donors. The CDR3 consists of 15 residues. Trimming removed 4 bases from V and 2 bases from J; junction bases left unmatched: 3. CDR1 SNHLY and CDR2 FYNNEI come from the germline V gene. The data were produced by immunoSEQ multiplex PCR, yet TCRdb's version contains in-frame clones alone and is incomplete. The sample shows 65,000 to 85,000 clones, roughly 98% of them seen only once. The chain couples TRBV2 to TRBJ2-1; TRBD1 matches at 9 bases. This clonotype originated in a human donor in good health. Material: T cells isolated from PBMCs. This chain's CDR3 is CASSGDRVTYNEQFF. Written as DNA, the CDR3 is TGTGCCAGCAGTGGGGACAGGGTAACCTACAATGAGCAGTTCTTC.